Listed below are T cell receptor beta chains from one sample, sequenced in a study of T cells in Graves' hyperthyroidism and ophthalmopathy. TCRdb independently ran MiXCR on the multiplex PCR reads; one entry per CDR3 protein. This sample carries roughly 290,000 distinct CDR3 sequences, about 15% of them seen once, and the ten largest clones take around 58%. Sequences were obtained from blood. These receptors were obtained from a woman aged 60-70 years with Graves' ophthalmopathy. Each CDR3 is given without its conserved first and last residue.

V gene	J gene	CDR3 length	CDR3 protein
TRBV7-9	TRBJ1-3	9	ASTSLDTIY
TRBV7-2	TRBJ2-7	16	ASSLNPGLGGETYEQY
TRBV6-1	TRBJ1-5	15	ASTNGQAGRSNQPQH
TRBV6-1	TRBJ1-4	12	ASSPHGRGEKLF
TRBV27	TRBJ2-1	13	ASRTRGGFENEQF
TRBV7-2	TRBJ1-5	11	ASSPLGRKPQH
TRBV20-1	TRBJ2-1	13	SAPNSGGGAREQF
TRBV18	TRBJ2-2	13	ASSRDGSNTGELF
TRBV20-1	TRBJ1-3	14	SARAEGPSPGNTIY
TRBV6-1	TRBJ2-7	13	ASTPADRGHYEQY
TRBV6-5	TRBJ2-3	11	ASSYVSTDTQY
TRBV27	TRBJ2-1	14	ASGPTSGSSYNEQF
TRBV4-2	TRBJ2-7	10	ASSLTGYEQY
TRBV6-2/TRBV6-3	TRBJ2-5	14	ASSYRSGRADETQY
TRBV28	TRBJ1-4	13	ASSTPGGGTEKLF
TRBV6-2/TRBV6-3	TRBJ2-7	13	ASSPVWTGDYEQY
TRBV5-4	TRBJ2-1	14	ASSSNRPVDYNEQF
TRBV10-3	TRBJ2-7	11	AISESGTRGQY
TRBV11-2	TRBJ2-4	11	ASRSLAKNIQY
TRBV20-1	TRBJ1-2	10	SAGQGAYGYT
TRBV7-8	TRBJ1-5	15	ASSFNPWGASNQPQH
TRBV5-1	TRBJ2-5	12	ASSVRDGGETQY
TRBV7-9	TRBJ1-2	14	ASSLGLGPRGYGYT
TRBV19	TRBJ2-7	14	ASSLSGTGSSYEQY
TRBV7-8	TRBJ2-1	11	ASSLAEYGEQF
TRBV5-1	TRBJ1-4	15	ASSLGTGGAGGEKLF
TRBV11-2	TRBJ2-1	14	ASSLSWGTGGNEQF
TRBV28	TRBJ2-7	12	ASTVGDRRQEQY
TRBV29-1	TRBJ1-2	8	SALTDGYT
TRBV28	TRBJ2-5	11	ASFKRESETQY
TRBV6-2/TRBV6-3	TRBJ1-1	12	ASRLSGALAEAF
TRBV5-1	TRBJ2-6	13	ASSSSGNGANVLT
TRBV2	TRBJ1-5	11	ASSTESLGPQH
TRBV7-2	TRBJ2-3	15	ASSRSLLAGGADTQY
TRBV20-1	TRBJ1-6	14	SARQRIGGQGSPLH
TRBV9	TRBJ2-7	11	ASSVALHHEQY
TRBV27	TRBJ1-1	13	ASSFGDRGRRVAF
TRBV19	TRBJ2-3	12	ASMGGATTDTQY
TRBV28	TRBJ2-1	13	ASSGVQVVYNEQF
TRBV20-1	TRBJ1-1	12	SARELGRKTEAF
TRBV7-2	TRBJ1-6	13	ASSFRDRGNSPLH
TRBV7-2	TRBJ2-2	11	ASSPTKGGELF
TRBV13	TRBJ2-5	13	ASSLRSGGLETQY
TRBV6-2/TRBV6-3	TRBJ1-1	15	ASSLRRTGGRYTEAF
TRBV4-3	TRBJ1-2	12	ASSQYPSLYGYT
TRBV7-8	TRBJ2-1	13	ASSLEIGTGNEQF
TRBV6-1	TRBJ1-1	14	ASSELPGTVNTEAF
TRBV3-1	TRBJ2-5	13	ASSQDRAIGGAQY
TRBV4-1	TRBJ1-6	13	ASSQARTLDSPLH
TRBV5-1	TRBJ1-6	13	ASSLEEGYNSPLH
TRBV2	TRBJ2-7	11	ASRGQGIGEQY